Below are 3 T cell receptor beta chains sequenced from a single sample in a study of blood T cell repertoires in COVID-19. Some clones are missing from TCRdb's copy, which holds only in-frame ones; the method was immunoSEQ multiplex PCR. The sample holds about 360,000 clones; around 87% are singletons and the top ten take 3%. The sequenced sample consisted of peripheral blood. These receptors all come from a human donor in a cohort sampled during active COVID-19.

This clone was counted a few times. The CDR3 DNA is TGTGCCAGCTCACCCTCAAATCAGGGGCGAGGCTACACCTTC. The encoded protein is CASSPSNQGRGYTF. V is TRBV18 and J is TRBJ1-2, with D maybe TRBD1 (6 bases). This CDR3 region has 14 residues. Trimming took 3 bases from V and 8 from J, leaving 16 bases between them. Germline CDR1 is KGHSH and CDR2 is LQKENI.

This chain connects TRBV27 to TRBJ1-3; 7 bases line up with TRBD1. Germline CDR1 is MNHEY and CDR2 is SMNVEV (reference sequence). This CDR3 has 14 amino acids. V lost 7 bases and J lost 4; bases outside the gene matches: 7. CDR3 in DNA: TGTGCCAGCAAAGGGACAGCCGGCGGAAACACCATATATTTT. Translating gives CASKGTAGGNTIYF.

The rearrangement uses TRBV9 and TRBJ1-1; 7 nucleotides agree with TRBD1. V lost 3 bases and J lost 8; bases outside the gene matches: 4. There are 12 residues in the CDR3. Germline CDR1 is SGDLS and CDR2 is YYNGEE. CDR3 nucleotide sequence: TGTGCCAGCAGCGGGTCACAGGGGGAAGCTTTCTTT. Its translation: CASSGSQGEAFF.